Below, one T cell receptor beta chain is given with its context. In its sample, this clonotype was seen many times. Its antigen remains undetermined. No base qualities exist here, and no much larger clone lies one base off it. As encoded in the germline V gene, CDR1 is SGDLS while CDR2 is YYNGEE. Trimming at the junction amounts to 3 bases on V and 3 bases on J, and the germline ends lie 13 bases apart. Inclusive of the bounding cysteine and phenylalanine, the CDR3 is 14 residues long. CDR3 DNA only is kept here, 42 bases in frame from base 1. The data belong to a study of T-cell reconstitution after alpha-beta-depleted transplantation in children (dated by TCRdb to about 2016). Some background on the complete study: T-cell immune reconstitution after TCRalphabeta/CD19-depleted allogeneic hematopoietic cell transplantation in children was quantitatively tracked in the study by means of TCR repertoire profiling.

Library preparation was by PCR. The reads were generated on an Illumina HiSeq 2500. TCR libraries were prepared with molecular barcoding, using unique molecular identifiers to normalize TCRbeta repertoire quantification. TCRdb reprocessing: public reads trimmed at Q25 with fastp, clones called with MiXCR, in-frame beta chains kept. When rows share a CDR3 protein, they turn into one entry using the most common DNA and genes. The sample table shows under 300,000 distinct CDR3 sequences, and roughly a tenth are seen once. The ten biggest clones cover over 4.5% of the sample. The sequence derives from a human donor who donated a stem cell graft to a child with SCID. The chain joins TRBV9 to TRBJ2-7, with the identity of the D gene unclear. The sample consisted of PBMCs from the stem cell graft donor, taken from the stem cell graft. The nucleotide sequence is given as TGTGCCAGCAGCGAATTAGACCTTAGCTACGAGCAGTACTTC. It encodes CASSELDLSYEQYF. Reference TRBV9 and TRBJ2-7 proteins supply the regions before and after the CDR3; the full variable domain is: DSGVTQTPKHLITATGQRVTLRCSPRSGDLSVYWYQQSLDQGLQFLIQYYNGEERAKGNILERFSAQQFPDLHSELNLSSLELGDSALYFCASSELDLSYEQYFGPGTRLTVT.